This entry lists 5 T cell receptor beta chains sequenced from one sample in a study of T cells in Graves' hyperthyroidism and ophthalmopathy. TCR beta CDR3 regions were amplified from RNA transcripts. Using the HTBI primer set, a first-round RT-PCR was run on the TCR CDR3. In TCRdb, the multiplex PCR reads were re-called with MiXCR into one record per CDR3 protein. The sample lists more than 550,000 distinct CDR3 sequences, about 18% occurring once. The sample taken for sequencing was blood. The receptors originated from a man aged 45 to 65 with Graves' hyperthyroidism.

This clonotype turned up a few times. The rearrangement uses TRBV5-1 and TRBJ2-1; no reliable D call. The V gene's germline CDR1 is SGHRS and CDR2 YFSETQ. The CDR3 runs 15 residues. Trimming removed 2 bases from V and 7 bases from J, with 16 bases in between. The DNA of the CDR3 is TGCGCCAGCAGCTTTCCCGAGGCCACGTTAAATGAGCAGTTCTTC. This translates into CASSFPEATLNEQFF.

This clonotype was detected many times. The V and J genes are TRBV2 and TRBJ2-6; D not resolved. Deletions cut 7 bases from V and 3 bases from J, with 13 bases between. The CDR3 sequence is 15 residues long. CDR1 is SNHLY, CDR2 FYNNEI, per germline. The DNA of the CDR3 is TGTGCCAGCAAGATCATTTCACATGGGGCCAACGTCCTGACTTTC. It codes for CASKIISHGANVLTF.

This clonotype was counted a few times. The V call is TRBV5-8, the J call TRBJ1-4; D is undetermined. The CDR3 consists of 15 residues. The germline CDR1 and CDR2 sequences are SGHTS and YDEGEE. Trimming stripped 4 bases from V and 5 bases from J, with 15 bases between. The CDR3 DNA reads as TGTGCCAGCAGCACCGCCGGGCTGCCGAATGAAAAACTGTTTTTT. This codes for CASSTAGLPNEKLFF. Together with reference TRBV5-8 and TRBJ1-4, the CDR3 gives the full variable domain: EAGVTQSPTHLIKTRGQQATLRCSPISGHTSVYWYQQALGLGLQFLLWYDEGEERNRGNFPPRFSGRQFPNYSSELNVNALELEDSALYLCASSTAGLPNEKLFFGSGTQLSVL.

This clonotype was found once. A read error is possible here, since a much larger clone lies one base away. V gene TRBV12-5 combines with J gene TRBJ2-1, with TRBD2 identical over 8 bases. The CDR3 extends over 15 amino acids. Germline values: CDR1 LGHNT, CDR2 FRNRAP. The CDR3 nucleotides are TGTTCTAGTGGTTTGGTACAAAGCGGGAGAAATGAGCAGTTCTTC. Its translation: CSSGLVQSGRNEQFF.

The chain links TRBV6-1 to TRBJ1-2; D ambiguous. V was cut by 6 bases and J by 4 bases, with 18 bases left in between. CDR1 is MNHNS, CDR2 SASEGT, per germline. CDR3 length: 15 residues. CDR3 sequence: CASSTLFPGVYGYTF. CDR3 DNA: TGTGCCAGCAGCACCCTATTCCCAGGAGTCTATGGCTACACCTTC.